One sample yielded the 27 T cell receptor beta chains listed below, sequenced in a study of shared clonotypes between healthy human individuals. Libraries were prepared by immunoSEQ multiplex PCR; TCRdb keeps only in-frame clonotypes and omits some of them. The sample holds about 2 million clones, just under 95% seen once. Selected positively for CCR7 and CD45RO-negative, naive CD8 cells excluded terminally differentiated effector memory CD45RA+ cells. Sequences were obtained from naive CD8+ T cells sorted from blood. The receptor set was obtained from a man younger than 35 in good health.

This chain connects TRBV2 to TRBJ2-7; 7 positions agree with TRBD1. Per the germline V gene, CDR1 is SNHLY and CDR2 is FYNNEI. After removal of 4 bases from V and 3 bases from J, the junction contained 6 bases not matched to a gene. This CDR3 comprises 14 residues. CDR3 coding DNA: TGTGCCAGCAGTGGCAAGGGGGCCTACTACGAGCAGTACTTC. Protein sequence: CASSGKGAYYEQYF.

The chain has TRBV27 and TRBJ2-2; either TRBD1 or TRBD2 may fit D (5 bases each). V was trimmed by 2 bases and J by 7 bases, leaving 17 bases between them. The CDR3 runs 16 residues. Germline CDR1 and CDR2: MNHEY and SMNVEV (reference sequence). The DNA of the CDR3 is TGTGCCAGCAGTTTAGTACTAGTTAAGGGGATCGGGGAGCTGTTTTTT. Amino acids: CASSLVLVKGIGELFF.

This chain uses TRBV4-3 with TRBJ2-1; TRBD2 matches at 11 bases. The CDR3 is made up of 17 amino acids. The J segment lost 6 bases and the V segment lost 3 bases, leaving 10 bases of the junction unmatched. Germline CDR1 and CDR2: LGHNA and YSLEER. Here the CDR3 reads CASSHLLAGEGINEQFF. The DNA for the CDR3 is TGCGCCAGCAGCCACTTACTAGCGGGGGAGGGGATCAATGAGCAGTTCTTC.

The rearrangement links TRBV27 to TRBJ2-6; TRBD2 agrees at 7 bases. CDR1 is MNHEY, CDR2 SMNVEV, per germline (reference sequence). The CDR3 runs to 16 residues. V trimming: 4 bases; J trimming: 0 bases; junction bases outside the gene matches: 3. The CDR3 DNA reads TGTGCCAGCAGTTCCCGGGAGGTCTCTGGGGCCAACGTCCTGACTTTC. Residues: CASSSREVSGANVLTF.

The gene calls are TRBV7-2 and TRBJ2-7; either TRBD1 or TRBD2 may supply D (5 bases each). The CDR3 covers 13 residues. Deletions cut 3 bases from V and 4 bases from J, with 10 bases between. Per germline, CDR1 SGHTA and CDR2 FQGNSA. CDR3 in DNA: TGTGCCAGCAGCTTTGGGGACGGTTACGAGCAGTACTTC. Translation gives CASSFGDGYEQYF.

The chain recombines TRBV28 with TRBJ1-1; D uncertain. The V and J ends lost 2 bases and 1 base respectively, with 8 bases between them. CDR1 and CDR2 (germline): MDHEN, SYDVKM. There are 14 residues in the CDR3. The CDR3 spells CASSLRAGNTEAFF. CDR3 sequence (DNA): TGTGCCAGCAGTTTACGGGCAGGGAACACTGAAGCTTTCTTT. Complete variable domain (other parts from reference TRBV28 and TRBJ1-1): DVKVTQSSRYLVKRTGEKVFLECVQDMDHENMFWYRQDPGLGLRLIYFSYDVKMKEKGDIPEGYSVSREKKERFSLILESASTNQTSMYLCASSLRAGNTEAFFGQGTRLTVV.

This chain links TRBV27 with TRBJ1-5; TRBD1 agrees at 7 bases. Germline trimming cut 4 bases from V and 1 base from J; bases unmatched to any gene: 4. This CDR3 is built from 15 residues. CDR1 and CDR2 (germline): MNHEY, SMNVEV (reference sequence). DNA of the CDR3: TGTGCCAGCAGTTGGGGGACAGACAGCAATCAGCCCCAGCATTTT. It is translated as CASSWGTDSNQPQHF.

V and J are TRBV27 and TRBJ2-2; 10 nucleotides line up with TRBD2. The V segment lost 4 bases and the J segment 6 bases; nucleotides outside the gene matches: 14. CDR1 and CDR2 (germline): MNHEY, SMNVEV (reference sequence). This CDR3 is built from 18 residues. CDR3 loop: CASSSLPLAGVSAGELFF. The CDR3 region has the DNA TGTGCCAGCAGTTCCCTGCCGCTAGCGGGAGTTTCCGCCGGGGAGCTGTTTTTT.

The chain recombines TRBV27 with TRBJ2-7, with a possible D match to TRBD2 (6 bases). The ends were cut back, 3 bases at V and 2 bases at J, with 11 bases in the middle. Germline assignment: CDR1 MNHEY and CDR2 SMNVEV (reference sequence). The CDR3 is 14 amino acids. The CDR3 DNA follows: TGTGCCAGCAGTTTCTCGGGGGAGGCCTACGAGCAGTACTTC. Amino acids: CASSFSGEAYEQYF.

For this clone: This sample also contains other DNA sequences that code for the same CDR3. The rearrangement uses TRBV4-1 and TRBJ1-1; 7 positions agree with TRBD1. The V gene's germline CDR1 is MGHRA and CDR2 YSYEKL. The V gene end was trimmed by 4 bases and the J gene end by 1 base; junction bases not matched to a gene: 3. The CDR3 length is 14 residues. The CDR3 DNA follows: TGCGCCAGCAGCCTAAGACAGGGGAACACTGAAGCTTTCTTT. This encodes CASSLRQGNTEAFF.

Details on this clone: This specimen includes other DNA sequences encoding the same CDR3. The chain carries TRBV28 and TRBJ2-1; D may be TRBD2 (6 bases). Germline V gene sequence: CDR1 MDHEN, CDR2 SYDVKM. The CDR3 spans 15 residues. Deletions cut 2 bases from V and 0 bases from J, with 8 bases between. The chain's CDR3 is CASSLGGSSYNEQFF. CDR3 sequence (DNA): TGTGCCAGCAGTTTAGGGGGGAGCTCCTACAATGAGCAGTTCTTC.

A remark on this clone: One junction end disagrees with the germline gene, perhaps due to a read error. The chain uses TRBV5-4 and TRBJ2-3; tentatively, D is TRBD2 (5 bases). This CDR3 has 12 residues. CDR1 is SGHNT and CDR2 is YYREEE in the germline V gene (reference sequence). The CDR3 region is CASSLTYGLPVF. The DNA of the CDR3 is TGTGCCAGCAGCTTGACATATGGACTCCCAGTTTTT.

The J gene is TRBJ1-2, the V gene TRBV9, with D maybe TRBD1 (6 bases). The CDR3 runs to 16 residues. V lost 0 bases and J lost 6, with 18 bases in between. Germline V CDR1 and CDR2: SGDLS, YYNGEE. The CDR3, as DNA: TGTGCCAGCAGCGTAGGAAGGGGGGCGCGTCTCGATGGCTACACCTTC. Translation: CASSVGRGARLDGYTF.

CDR3 protein: CASSSTDSYYEQYF. DNA of the CDR3: TGTGCCAGCAGTTCTACTGACAGTTACTACGAGCAGTACTTC. The chain recombines TRBV2 with TRBJ2-7, with a tentative D call TRBD1 (5 bases). The CDR3 loop spans 14 amino acids. Deletions cut 5 bases from V and 3 bases from J, with 14 bases between. Germline V CDR1 and CDR2: SNHLY, FYNNEI.

The chain carries TRBV27 and TRBJ2-7, with D hard to call. Germline CDR1 is MNHEY and CDR2 is SMNVEV (reference sequence). CDR3 length equals 15 residues. V was pared by 4 bases and J by 5 bases, with 18 bases between. DNA for the CDR3: TGTGCCAGCAGTTCCTTAAGGGAAAACTCGGACGAGCAGTACTTC. Protein sequence: CASSSLRENSDEQYF.

V gene TRBV5-4 combines with J gene TRBJ1-1; unclear D gene. Germline lookup yields CDR1 SGHNT and CDR2 YYREEE (reference sequence). V was clipped by 4 bases and J by 9 bases, with 13 bases between them. The CDR3 extends over 12 amino acids. This chain's CDR3 is CASSLEGLQAFF. CDR3 nucleotide sequence: TGTGCCAGCAGCCTAGAGGGTCTCCAAGCTTTCTTT. The full variable domain, completed using reference TRBV5-4 and TRBJ1-1, is ETGVTQSPTHLIKTRGQQVTLRCSSQSGHNTVSWYQQALGQGPQFIFQYYREEENGRGNFPPRFSGLQFPNYSSELNVNALELDDSALYLCASSLEGLQAFFGQGTRLTVV.

The table lists this clone with a count of one. V usage is TRBV27 and J usage is TRBJ2-5; 8 positions agree with TRBD1. V lost 5 bases and J lost 7; bases outside the gene matches: 12. The CDR3 loop spans 15 amino acids. Germline CDR1 MNHEY, CDR2 SMNVEV (reference sequence). In DNA form, the CDR3 reads TGTGCCAGCAGTGGAGACAGGACAGGGTTGGGGACCCAGTACTTC. Protein sequence: CASSGDRTGLGTQYF.

Details on this clone: This CDR3 is also generated by other DNA sequences in the sample. This rearrangement joins TRBV11-2 to TRBJ1-1; no clear D gene. V lost 3 bases, J lost 0 bases, and 8 bases lay in between. Germline values: CDR1 SGHAT, CDR2 FQNNGV. CDR3 length: 14 amino acids. CDR3 residues: CASSLEGLNTEAFF. CDR3 in DNA: TGTGCCAGCAGCTTGGAGGGATTGAACACTGAAGCTTTCTTT.

The chain combines TRBV7-9 with TRBJ2-1; 8 positions agree with TRBD1. Germline-derived CDR1 and CDR2 are SEHNR and FQNEAQ (reference sequence). V lost 3 bases, J lost 9 bases, and 1 base stayed unmatched. The CDR3 has 12 amino acids. The CDR3 sequence is CASSFQGAEQFF. The CDR3 DNA sequence: TGTGCCAGCAGCTTTCAGGGGGCTGAGCAGTTCTTC.

The chain has TRBV5-1 and TRBJ2-7, with TRBD2 matching over 11 bases. This CDR3 comprises 14 residues. J gave up 3 bases and V 6 bases, and 5 bases lay outside the gene matches. Per the germline V gene, CDR1 is SGHRS and CDR2 is YFSETQ. The CDR3: CASTLAGGHYEQYF. The CDR3 nucleotides are TGCGCCAGCACCCTAGCGGGAGGCCACTACGAGCAGTACTTC.

The chain links TRBV2 to TRBJ2-7; 7 nucleotides match TRBD1. With 5 bases clipped from V and 5 bases from J, the junction kept 9 bases outside the gene matches. The CDR3 has 14 amino acids. Germline lookup yields CDR1 SNHLY and CDR2 FYNNEI. The CDR3 nucleotides are TGTGCCAGCAGTAGAACCGACAGGGTCCACGAGCAGTACTTC. Its protein product is CASSRTDRVHEQYF. Based on the CDR3 plus reference TRBV2 and TRBJ2-7, the full variable domain is EPEVTQTPSHQVTQMGQEVILRCVPISNHLYFYWYRQILGQKVEFLVSFYNNEISEKSEIFDDQFSVERPDGSNFTLKIRSTKLEDSAMYFCASSRTDRVHEQYFGPGTRLTVT.

The J gene is TRBJ2-2, the V gene TRBV11-2, with 8 bases lining up with TRBD2. Germline V CDR1 and CDR2: SGHAT, FQNNGV. The CDR3 runs to 15 residues. The ends lost 2 bases at V and 6 bases at J; junction bases unmatched: 5. CDR3 nucleotides: TGTGCCAGCAGCTTATACGGGAGGGAGGCCGGGGAGCTGTTTTTT. Translated: CASSLYGREAGELFF.

The count of this clone is one. This rearrangement joins TRBV30 to TRBJ1-1, with no clear D. CDR1 is GTSNPN and CDR2 is SVGIG in the germline V gene (reference sequence). Trimming stripped 5 bases from V and 3 bases from J, with 7 bases between. There are 11 residues in the CDR3. CDR3 region: CAWGFDTEAFF. DNA for the CDR3: TGTGCCTGGGGGTTTGACACTGAAGCTTTCTTT.

CDR3 DNA sequence: TGTGCCAGCCAAGAGCGGGAGTACAATGAGCAGTTCTTC. It is translated as CASQEREYNEQFF. The chain links TRBV6-5 to TRBJ2-1; TRBD2 aligns across 8 bases. Trimming took 8 bases from V and 4 from J; bases not matched to a gene: 4. This CDR3 region has 13 residues. Germline V gene lookup returns CDR1 MNHEY and CDR2 SVGAGI.

This clone was found once. The chain uses TRBV5-6 and TRBJ2-1; D is ambiguous. CDR3 length: 12 amino acids. Germline V gene data show CDR1 as SGHDT and CDR2 as YYEEEE. V gave up 4 bases and J gave up 8 bases, with 10 bases separating them. CDR3: CASSGPGDEQFF. CDR3 sequence (DNA): TGTGCCAGCAGCGGACCGGGCGATGAGCAGTTCTTC.

The chain has TRBV11-2 and TRBJ1-2; D is ambiguous. The CDR3 is made up of 12 amino acids. Trimming took 8 bases from V and 4 from J, leaving 11 bases between them. Germline V lookup: CDR1 SGHAT, CDR2 FQNNGV. The CDR3 region is CASSGSSYGYTF. CDR3 coding DNA: TGTGCCAGCTCGGGGTCAAGCTATGGCTACACCTTC.

The rearrangement uses TRBV5-4 and TRBJ2-3, with 7 bases that match TRBD2. Germline V gene lookup returns CDR1 SGHNT and CDR2 YYREEE (reference sequence). The CDR3 is 15 amino acids. The V segment lost 0 bases and the J segment 1 base; nucleotides outside the gene matches: 2. The DNA for the CDR3 is TGTGCCAGCAGCTTGGAGCGGGACCGCACAGATACGCAGTATTTT. This codes for CASSLERDRTDTQYF.